The 21 T cell receptor beta chains presented below share a single source sample, sequenced in a study of T cells in Graves' hyperthyroidism and ophthalmopathy (dated by TCRdb to between 2019 and 2020). The protocol used for the library was multiplex PCR. Reads for this sample came from an Illumina HiSeq 2000. The TCR beta CDR3 regions were amplified from the RNA transcripts. The TCR CDR3 was subjected to a first round of RT-PCR using the HTBI primer set and the Qiagen OneStep RT-PCR kit. The raw public reads went through TCRdb reprocessing: fastp at Q25, MiXCR clone calling, in-frame beta chains kept. Each entry merges the rows of one CDR3 protein and shows their most common DNA and genes. The sample data list more than 550,000 distinct CDR3 sequences, and roughly a sixth of these were observed just once. Around 17% of the sample comes from the top ten. The specimen sequenced was blood. These receptors were taken from a woman aged 45-59 years with Graves' hyperthyroidism that later progressed to Graves' ophthalmopathy.

This sequence joins TRBV6-2 or TRBV6-3 and TRBJ1-1, with 8 positions matching TRBD1. Trimming cost V 7 bases and J 7 bases; bases outside gene matches: 5. The germline gives CDR1 MNHEY, CDR2 SVGEGT. There are 12 residues in the CDR3. The CDR3 region is CASKQGAGEAFF. CDR3 in DNA: TGTGCCAGCAAGCAGGGGGCTGGTGAAGCTTTCTTT.

The rearrangement links TRBV20-1 to TRBJ1-5, with unresolved D. This CDR3 is 15 amino acids long. V was shortened by 3 bases and J by 1 base, with 13 bases between the two germline ends. CDR1 is DFQATT, CDR2 SNEGSKA, per germline (reference sequence). CDR3 protein: CSASSAAVSNQPQHF. In nucleotides, the CDR3 is TGCAGTGCTAGTTCGGCAGCAGTGAGCAATCAGCCCCAGCATTTT.

Ten or more counts support this clonotype. The chain links TRBV3-1 to TRBJ2-3; 8 positions agree with TRBD2. Per germline, CDR1 LGHDT and CDR2 YNNKEL (reference sequence). CDR3 length: 14 residues. The V and J ends lost 1 base and 6 bases, in that order; junction bases with no gene match: 3. The DNA for the CDR3 is TGTGCCAGCAGCCAAGGAGGGACTAGTGATACGCAGTATTTT. Protein product: CASSQGGTSDTQYF.

This chain uses TRBV27 with TRBJ2-6; 9 positions match TRBD1. J was trimmed by 0 bases and V by 0 bases; bases with no gene match: 9. CDR1 and CDR2 from the germline V gene are MNHEY and SMNVEV (reference sequence). The CDR3 spans 20 residues. The CDR3 DNA sequence: TGTGCCAGCAGTTTATCCCGACAGGGGGTGGGGGGCTCTGGGGCCAACGTCCTGACTTTC. The encoded protein is CASSLSRQGVGGSGANVLTF.

There are many counts of this clonotype. The rearrangement links TRBV12-3 or TRBV12-4 to TRBJ1-2; 8 bases align to TRBD1. V lost 4 bases, J lost 3 bases, and 4 bases stayed unmatched. The CDR3 totals 14 residues. DNA of the CDR3: TGTGCCAGCAGTTCAGGGGGCGCCTACTATGGCTACACCTTC. Encoded protein: CASSSGGAYYGYTF.

The gene calls are TRBV3-1 and TRBJ1-6, with D perhaps TRBD1 (5 bases). The V gene's germline CDR1 is LGHDT and CDR2 YNNKEL (reference sequence). The CDR3 loop spans 14 amino acids. The V gene lost 2 bases and the J gene lost 9 bases, with 11 bases spanning the gap. CDR3 sequence reads: CASSQRQGPSPLHF. For the CDR3, the DNA is TGTGCCAGCAGCCAAAGGCAGGGACCTTCACCCCTCCACTTT.

This clonotype was detected many times. The chain has TRBV3-1 and TRBJ2-1, with 13 bases fitting TRBD2. V shed 3 bases, J shed 9 bases, and the junction held 8 bases outside the gene matches. Germline assignment: CDR1 LGHDT and CDR2 YNNKEL (reference sequence). The CDR3 runs 16 residues. CDR3 coding DNA: TGTGCCAGCAGCCACCTACGGACTAGCGGGGGTGGTGAGCAGTTCTTC. Its translation: CASSHLRTSGGGEQFF.

Only a few counts were recorded for this clonotype. This chain connects TRBV7-9 to TRBJ2-7, with D tentatively TRBD1 or TRBD2 (5 bases each). V lost 6 bases and J 6 bases, leaving 21 bases between the germline ends. Germline V gene sequence: CDR1 SEHNR, CDR2 FQNEAQ (reference sequence). The CDR3 has 15 residues. DNA for the CDR3: TGTGCCAGCAGTCAGCCGGGACCCGGCCCTCCCGAGCAGTACTTC. Amino acid sequence: CASSQPGPGPPEQYF.

The rearrangement joins TRBV2 to TRBJ2-1, with TRBD2 matching over 10 bases. After removal of 0 bases from V and 5 bases from J, the junction contained 10 bases not matched to a gene. Germline V CDR1 and CDR2: SNHLY, FYNNEI. The CDR3 is 18 amino acids. CDR3 DNA: TGTGCCAGCAGTGAAGCCAGGCCAGCGGGGGGGTCACACAATGAGCAGTTCTTC. Translating it yields CASSEARPAGGSHNEQFF.

The CDR3, as DNA: TGCAGCGTTGCTGATAGGGCTAGCGGCAACACCGGGGAGCTGTTTTTT. This translates into CSVADRASGNTGELFF. The chain carries TRBV29-1 and TRBJ2-2, with TRBD2 matching over 7 bases. There are 16 residues in the CDR3. The germline CDR1 and CDR2 sequences are SQVTM and ANQGSEA. The V segment lost 4 bases and the J segment 2 bases; nucleotides outside the gene matches: 10.

This clonotype was counted many times. V usage is TRBV3-1 and J usage is TRBJ1-6; no clear D gene. Looked up from germline, CDR1 is LGHDT and CDR2 is YNNKEL (reference sequence). With 3 bases removed from V and 7 bases from J, the gap between germline ends came to 7 bases. There are 13 residues in the CDR3. CDR3 sequence: CASSQVSNSPLHF. CDR3 DNA: TGTGCCAGCAGCCAGGTTTCGAATTCACCCCTCCACTTT.

This clonotype was counted ten times or more. The V gene is TRBV3-1, the J gene TRBJ1-6; tentative D call: TRBD1 (6 bases). CDR3 length: 13 residues. CDR1 is LGHDT and CDR2 is YNNKEL in the germline V gene (reference sequence). The ends were cut back, 6 bases at V and 7 bases at J, with 10 bases in the middle. The CDR3 protein is CASRDSGNSPLHF. The CDR3 coding sequence is TGTGCCAGCAGGGACAGTGGCAATTCACCCCTCCACTTT.

The sample holds a few counts of this clonotype. The chain couples TRBV5-1 to TRBJ1-2, with D perhaps TRBD1 (5 bases). The CDR3 is 15 amino acids. Per germline, CDR1 SGHRS and CDR2 YFSETQ. Trimming took 0 bases from V and 5 from J, leaving 14 bases between them. In DNA, the CDR3 is TGCGCCAGCAGCTTGGTTTCCGCAGGGAATTATGGCTACACCTTC. As protein: CASSLVSAGNYGYTF.

This clonotype was counted many times. The chain joins TRBV7-6 to TRBJ1-1; D is possibly TRBD1 (6 bases). Per the germline V gene, CDR1 is SGHVS and CDR2 is FNYEAQ. This CDR3 contains 17 residues. Trimming took off 0 bases at V and 0 bases at J, with 14 bases between the two ends. The CDR3: CASSLAGAMMMNTEAFF. The CDR3 DNA reads TGTGCCAGCAGCTTAGCGGGGGCAATGATGATGAACACTGAAGCTTTCTTT.

The gene calls are TRBV6-5 and TRBJ2-3, with no clear D. Germline-derived CDR1 and CDR2 are MNHEY and SVGAGI. The CDR3 has 15 amino acids. V lost 0 bases and J lost 2, with 9 bases in between. The CDR3: CASSYSNSYTDTQYF. The DNA of the CDR3 is TGTGCCAGCAGTTACTCGAATTCATACACAGATACGCAGTATTTT.

This clonotype was seen repeatedly, ten times or more. The genes are TRBV11-2 and TRBJ1-1; D gene unclear. This CDR3 spans 14 amino acids. V was pared by 1 base and J by 1 base, with 7 bases between. Germline CDR1 SGHAT, CDR2 FQNNGV. The CDR3 protein is CASSLAGSNTEAFF. Here the CDR3 DNA reads TGTGCCAGCAGCTTAGCGGGGTCGAACACTGAAGCTTTCTTT. Filled out from reference TRBV11-2 and TRBJ1-1, the complete variable domain reads EAGVAQSPRYKIIEKRQSVAFWCNPISGHATLYWYQQILGQGPKLLIQFQNNGVVDDSQLPKDRFSAERLKGVDSTLKIQPAKLEDSAVYLCASSLAGSNTEAFFGQGTRLTVV.

This clonotype was observed at least ten times. The chain uses TRBV11-3 and TRBJ2-5, with TRBD2 matching 12 bases. Trimming took 5 bases from V and 0 from J; bases not matched to a gene: 4. CDR3 size: 16 residues. CDR1 and CDR2 from the germline V gene are SGHNT and YENEEA. The CDR3 reads CASSGRTSGNQETQYF. The CDR3 DNA is TGTGCCAGCAGCGGAAGGACTAGCGGGAACCAAGAGACCCAGTACTTC.

Ten or more counts support this clonotype. This sequence joins TRBV5-1 and TRBJ2-3; 11 positions match TRBD2. This CDR3 contains 15 residues. CDR1 SGHRS and CDR2 YFSETQ come from the germline V gene. V shed 4 bases and J 4 bases; nucleotides not matched to a gene: 5. Here the CDR3 reads CASSLTSGVADTQYF. The CDR3 coding sequence is TGCGCCAGCAGCCTGACTAGCGGGGTGGCAGATACGCAGTATTTT. Variable domain in full (rest from reference TRBV5-1 and TRBJ2-3): KAGVTQTPRYLIKTRGQQVTLSCSPISGHRSVSWYQQTPGQGLQFLFEYFSETQRNKGNFPGRFSGRQFSNSRSEMNVSTLELGDSALYLCASSLTSGVADTQYFGPGTRLTVL.

This clonotype was detected many times. The CDR3 coding sequence is TGCGCCAGCAGCTTGAAATACGATGAGCAGTTCTTC. Translation gives CASSLKYDEQFF. V and J are TRBV5-1 and TRBJ2-1; D gene ambiguous. CDR1 is SGHRS and CDR2 is YFSETQ in the germline V gene. V lost 1 base and J lost 8, with 7 bases in between. The CDR3 sequence is 12 residues long.

This clonotype occurred a few times. The chain employs TRBV9 and TRBJ2-3; 7 nucleotides match TRBD1. Germline V gene sequence: CDR1 SGDLS, CDR2 YYNGEE. V trimming: 0 bases; J trimming: 6 bases; junction bases outside the gene matches: 4. The CDR3 has 14 residues. The CDR3 DNA is TGTGCCAGCAGCGTAGGGGACAGCATCGATACGCAGTATTTT. Protein sequence: CASSVGDSIDTQYF.

This clonotype was detected many times. The V and J genes are TRBV6-4 and TRBJ2-5, with TRBD2 matching 11 bases. Unmatched junction bases numbered 0, after V lost 0 bases and J lost 3 bases. This CDR3 spans 15 amino acids. Germline loops: CDR1 MRHNA, CDR2 SNTAGT. CDR3 protein: CASSDSTSGEETQYF. CDR3 sequence (DNA): TGTGCCAGCAGTGACTCGACTAGCGGGGAAGAGACCCAGTACTTC.